This T cell receptor (beta chain) derives from a study of CD8 T cells in ankylosing spondylitis. Study-wide results and limits: Significant enrichment of disease-linked clones was reportedly seen in matched ankylosing spondylitis synovial fluid. A TCR beta motif of eight or nine highly homologous variants seemed to mark ankylosing spondylitis blood. Past studies reported some motif variants in reactive arthritis synovial fluid and blood.

Generation of TCR beta libraries employed quantitative 5'-RACE incorporating molecular barcodes. Each CDR3 protein gets one entry after TCRdb re-called the 5' RACE reads with MiXCR. Here the sample spans approximately 16,000 distinct CDR3 sequences, under 8.5% being singletons. There are many counts of this clonotype. Antigen unknown. Germline V gene sequence: CDR1 LGHDT, CDR2 YNNKEL (reference sequence). V was pared by 3 bases and J by 9 bases, with 14 bases of the junction left unmatched. The CDR3 has 16 residues. The gene calls are TRBV3-1 and TRBJ2-1, with 7 bases aligning to TRBD2. Input material: blood. The TCR originated in a male donor with ankylosing spondylitis or in good health (not recorded which). The CDR3 DNA follows: TGTGCCAGCAGCCAGGGGGGAGGCGCGGGAGCCAGTGAGCAGTTCTTC. Translated: CASSQGGGAGASEQFF.